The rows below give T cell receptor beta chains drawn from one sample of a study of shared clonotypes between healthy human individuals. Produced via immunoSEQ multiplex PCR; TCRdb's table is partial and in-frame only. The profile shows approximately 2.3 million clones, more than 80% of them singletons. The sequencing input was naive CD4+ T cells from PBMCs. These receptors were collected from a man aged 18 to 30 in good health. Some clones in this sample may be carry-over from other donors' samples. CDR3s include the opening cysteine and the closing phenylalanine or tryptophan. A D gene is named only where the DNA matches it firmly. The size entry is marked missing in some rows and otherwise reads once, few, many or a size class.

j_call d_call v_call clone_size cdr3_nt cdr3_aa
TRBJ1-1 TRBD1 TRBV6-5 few TGTGCCAGCAGTTACCACAGGGGGCACGGGGTCGAGGCTTTCTTT CASSYHRGHGVEAFF
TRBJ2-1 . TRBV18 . TGTGCCAGCTCACCCTCCCTGGGGACAAGCTCCTACAATGAGCAGTTCTTC CASSPSLGTSSYNEQFF
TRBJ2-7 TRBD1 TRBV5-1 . TGCGCCAGCAGGGCACAAGGACAGGGGGGATACGAGCAGTACTTC CASRAQGQGGYEQYF
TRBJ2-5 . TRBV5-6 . TGTGCCAGCAGCTTGGTGGCCAGGCAGTACCAAGAGACCCAGTACTTC CASSLVARQYQETQYF
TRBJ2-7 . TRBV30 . TGTGCCTGGAGGAGGGGTAGCCGGCGGGAATCCTCCTACGAGCAGTACTTC CAWRRGSRRESSYEQYF
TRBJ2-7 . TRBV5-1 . TGCGCCAGCAGCTTGGGGACGTCAACCTACGAGCAGTACTTC CASSLGTSTYEQYF
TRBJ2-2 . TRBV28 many TGTGCCAGCAGTTTATCCGGGGAGCTGTTTTTT CASSLSGELFF
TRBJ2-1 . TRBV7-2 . TGTGCCAGCAGCCCCCGGACTACGGCCTACAATGAGCAGTTCTTC CASSPRTTAYNEQFF
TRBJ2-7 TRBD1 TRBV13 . TGTGCCAGCAGCGGCCGGGACAGGGAATTTAGATACGAGCAGTACTTC CASSGRDREFRYEQYF
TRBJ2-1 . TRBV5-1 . TGCGCCAGCAGCCTCGGGCGTCTAGCCGCCTACAATGAGCAGTTCTTC CASSLGRLAAYNEQFF
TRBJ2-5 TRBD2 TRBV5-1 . TGCGCCAGCAGCCCCGGGACTAGCGGGAGGGAAGAGACCCAGTACTTC CASSPGTSGREETQYF
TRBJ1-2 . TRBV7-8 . TGTGCCAGCAGCTTGGAGCAAACTAACTATGGCTACACCTTC CASSLEQTNYGYTF
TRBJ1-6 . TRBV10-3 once TGTGCCACCGGAGAATATAATTCACCCCTCCACTTT CATGEYNSPLHF
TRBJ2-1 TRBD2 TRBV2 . TGTGCCAGCAGTGAAAGTCTAGCGGCCTACAATGAGCAGTTCTTC CASSESLAAYNEQFF
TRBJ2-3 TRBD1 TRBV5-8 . TGTGCCAGCAGCTTGGGACAGGGAGTCGGTGGTGATACGCAGTATTTT CASSLGQGVGGDTQYF
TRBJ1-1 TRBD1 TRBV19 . TGTGCCAGTAGTGTAAGCCGGGACAGGGTTGTGGCTTTCTTT CASSVSRDRVVAFF
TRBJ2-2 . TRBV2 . TGTGCCAGCAGTGAAGGTCCTTTAAACACCGGGGAGCTGTTTTTT CASSEGPLNTGELFF
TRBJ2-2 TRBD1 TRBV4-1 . TGCGCCAGCAGCCAAATCGCGCACAGGGGGAACACCGGGGAGCTGTTTTTT CASSQIAHRGNTGELFF
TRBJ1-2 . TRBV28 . TGTGCCAGCAGTTTTAAGACAGGTGGTGGCTACACCTTC CASSFKTGGGYTF
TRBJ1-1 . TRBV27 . TGTGCCAGCAGTCTTTATGCGGGGGGAAGGACTGAAGCTTTCTTT CASSLYAGGRTEAFF
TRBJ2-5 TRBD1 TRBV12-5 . TGTGCTAGTGCTCAAACAGGGGACCAAGAGACCCAGTACTTC CASAQTGDQETQYF
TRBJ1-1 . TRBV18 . TGTGCCAGCTCGGTCGGGGGGGTCGAGAACACTGAAGCTTTCTTT CASSVGGVENTEAFF
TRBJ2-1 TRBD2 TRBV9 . TGTGCCAGCAGCGGACTAGCGGGAGTGTCCTACAATGAGCAGTTCTTC CASSGLAGVSYNEQFF
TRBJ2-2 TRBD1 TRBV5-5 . TGTGCCAGCAGCCCCCGGGACAGGGGATCCGGGGAGCTGTTTTTT CASSPRDRGSGELFF
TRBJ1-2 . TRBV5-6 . TGTGCCAGCAGCTTGGGTAGGCAGGCCTATGGCTACACCTTC CASSLGRQAYGYTF
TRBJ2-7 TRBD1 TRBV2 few TGTGCCAGCCGGGACAGGGCCTACGAGCAGTACTTC CASRDRAYEQYF
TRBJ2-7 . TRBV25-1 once TGTGCCAGCAGTGACCCGGGACGGCCTCCGGAAGAGCAGTACTTC CASSDPGRPPEEQYF
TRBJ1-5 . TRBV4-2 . TGTGCCAGCAGCCAAGATAAGGCAGCGGGTCAGCCCCAGCATTTT CASSQDKAAGQPQHF
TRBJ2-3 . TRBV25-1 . TGTGCCAGCAGTGACCGGTCGGGCACAGATACGCAGTATTTT CASSDRSGTDTQYF
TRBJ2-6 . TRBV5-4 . TGTGCCAGCAGCTTGGGGAGGACCTCTGGGGCCAACGTCCTGACTTTC CASSLGRTSGANVLTF
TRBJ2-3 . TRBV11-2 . TGTGCCAGCAGCCTGAGCGGGTTTAGAGCAGATACGCAGTATTTT CASSLSGFRADTQYF
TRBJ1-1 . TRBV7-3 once TGTGCCAGCAGCCTACAGGGTCCGGGTCAGGCTGAAGCTTTCTTT CASSLQGPGQAEAFF
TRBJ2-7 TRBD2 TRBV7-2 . TGTGCCAGCAGCGTAGCGGGACTAGCGGGCTACGAGCAGTACTTC CASSVAGLAGYEQYF
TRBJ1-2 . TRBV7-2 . TGTGCCAGCAGCTTAGGTTCACTCCTTAACTATGGCTACACCTTC CASSLGSLLNYGYTF
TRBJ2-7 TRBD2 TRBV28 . TGTGCCAGCAGTTTCACGCGGGCGGGAGGGTGGTACGAGCAGTACTTC CASSFTRAGGWYEQYF
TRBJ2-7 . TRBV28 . TGTGCCAGCAGCGTACTTCAGGGGTCCTACGAGCAGTACTTC CASSVLQGSYEQYF
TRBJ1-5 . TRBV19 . TGTGCCAGTAGTCCCCGGGCCCCCTCCAGCAATCAGCCCCAGCATTTT CASSPRAPSSNQPQHF
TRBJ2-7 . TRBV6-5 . TGTGCCAGCAGGTACGCAGAAAGCTCCTACGAGCAGTACTTC CASRYAESSYEQYF
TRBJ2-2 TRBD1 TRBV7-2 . TGTGCCAGCAGCCCTACAGGGGTGACCGGGGAGCTGTTTTTT CASSPTGVTGELFF
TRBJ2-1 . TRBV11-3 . TGTGCCAGCAGCTTGGAGGGTACGTACAATGAGCAGTTCTTC CASSLEGTYNEQFF
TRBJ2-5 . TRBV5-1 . TGCGCCAGCAGCAGCCCGGGGGCAGGGGGAGAGACCCAGTACTTC CASSSPGAGGETQYF
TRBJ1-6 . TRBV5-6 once TGTGCCAGCAGCTTGCACACTAAGAATTCACCCCTCCACTTT CASSLHTKNSPLHF
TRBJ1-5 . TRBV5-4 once TGTGCCAGCAGCTTGGGCAGGGTAAGTGGACAGCCCCAGCATTTT CASSLGRVSGQPQHF
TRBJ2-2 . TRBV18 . TGTGCCAGCTCACCTGGAGAGAAGAACACCGGGGAGCTGTTTTTT CASSPGEKNTGELFF
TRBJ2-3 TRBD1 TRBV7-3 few TGTGCCAGCAGCTTGGGACAGAGCACAGATACGCAGTATTTT CASSLGQSTDTQYF
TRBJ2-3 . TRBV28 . TGTGCCAGCAGTAAGTTGGATACGCAGTATTTT CASSKLDTQYF
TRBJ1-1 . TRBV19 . TGTGCCAGTAGTATGGGGATCGAAGCTTTCTTT CASSMGIEAFF
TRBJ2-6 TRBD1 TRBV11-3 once TGTGCCAGCAGCCTTCAGGGGGCTGGGGCCAACGTCCTGACTTTC CASSLQGAGANVLTF
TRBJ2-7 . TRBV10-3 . TGTGCCATCAGGGAGCTAGCGAACTCCTACGAGCAGTACTTC CAIRELANSYEQYF
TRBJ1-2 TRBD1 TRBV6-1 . TGTGCCAGCAGTCGAACCGGGACAGGACCCTATGGCTACACCTTC CASSRTGTGPYGYTF
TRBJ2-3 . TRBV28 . TGTGCCAGCACCCGGCCTCACACAGATACGCAGTATTTT CASTRPHTDTQYF
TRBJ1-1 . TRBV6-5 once TGTGCCAGCGGAAGTGGGACCTTGGGTACTGAAGCTTTCTTT CASGSGTLGTEAFF
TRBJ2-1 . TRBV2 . TGTGCCAGCAGTGAAGAGAGGGCCGTCTACAATGAGCAGTTCTTC CASSEERAVYNEQFF
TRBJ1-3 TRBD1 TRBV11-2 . TGTGCCAGCAGCTTGGCAGGGGGCGCGGGAAACACCATATATTTT CASSLAGGAGNTIYF